A single sample gave rise to the 22 T cell receptor beta chains below, sequenced in a study of blood T cell repertoires in COVID-19. The assay was immunoSEQ multiplex PCR, and TCRdb's table has in-frame clones only and misses some. The sample lists about 180,000 clones, roughly 82% seen once, with more than 7.5% in the top ten. Material for sequencing was peripheral blood. The origin of the receptors is a woman between 65 and 79 years old with acute or convalescent COVID-19.

This sequence joins TRBV7-2 and TRBJ2-2; tentatively, D is TRBD2 (6 bases). Trimming removed 5 bases from V and 7 bases from J, with 20 bases in between. CDR3 length: 16 amino acids. Germline CDR1 is SGHTA and CDR2 is FQGNSA. The CDR3 loop is CASSQGLRLEDGELFF. In nucleotides, the CDR3 is TGTGCCAGCAGCCAGGGACTCAGGCTCGAGGACGGGGAGCTGTTTTTT.

The DNA for the CDR3 is TGCGCCAGCACCCCTTCCGGGGATTCCGATGGCTACACCTTC. Translated, it gives CASTPSGDSDGYTF. The V and J genes are TRBV5-1 and TRBJ1-2; D is unresolved. The CDR3 consists of 14 residues. The V end was cut by 6 bases, the J end by 6 bases, with 18 bases between. From germline, CDR1 is SGHRS and CDR2 YFSETQ.

The V gene is TRBV5-1, the J gene TRBJ2-7; TRBD1 agrees at 7 bases. V gave up 3 bases and J gave up 3 bases; unmatched junction bases: 12. Germline values: CDR1 SGHRS, CDR2 YFSETQ. This CDR3 region has 16 residues. CDR3 in amino acids: CASSWDDRDSSYEQYF. The CDR3 DNA sequence: TGCGCCAGCAGCTGGGACGACCGGGACAGTAGCTACGAGCAGTACTTC.

The chain has TRBV9 and TRBJ1-1; D possibly corresponds to TRBD1 (6 bases). Trimming removed 0 bases from V and 4 bases from J, with 19 bases in between. Germline V gene data show CDR1 as SGDLS and CDR2 as YYNGEE. The CDR3 is 17 residues long. The CDR3 loop reads CASSVVAGVGVGTEAFF. The CDR3 DNA follows: TGTGCCAGCAGCGTAGTGGCAGGGGTTGGTGTTGGCACTGAAGCTTTCTTT.

This clone showed up just a few times. The rearrangement uses TRBV28 and TRBJ1-3, with 7 bases fitting TRBD1. This CDR3 has 14 amino acids. Trimming took 4 bases from V and 4 from J; bases not matched to a gene: 4. Germline V gives CDR1 MDHEN, CDR2 SYDVKM. The CDR3 coding sequence is TGTGCCAGCAGTTCGACAGGGCGAGGAAACACCATATATTTT. It encodes CASSSTGRGNTIYF.

V and J are TRBV3-1 (or the pseudogene TRBV3-2) and TRBJ2-7, with TRBD1 matching over 9 bases. The V gene end was trimmed by 4 bases and the J gene end by 6 bases; junction bases not matched to a gene: 1. The CDR3 is 12 residues long. CDR1 LGHDT and CDR2 YNNKEL come from the germline V gene (reference sequence). CDR3: CASSRDRVEQYF. CDR3 DNA: TGTGCCAGCAGCCGGGACAGGGTCGAGCAGTACTTC.

The V gene is TRBV5-1, the J gene TRBJ1-4; no definite D call. The CDR3 consists of 15 residues. The germline gives CDR1 SGHRS, CDR2 YFSETQ. The germline V and J ends were trimmed by 1 base and 3 bases, with 10 bases remaining between them. CDR3 residues: CASSLTPGSNEKLFF. The CDR3 DNA is TGCGCCAGCAGCTTGACTCCCGGGTCTAATGAAAAACTGTTTTTT.

V is TRBV6-5 and J is TRBJ1-2; maybe TRBD1 (6 bases). Per the germline V gene, CDR1 is MNHEY and CDR2 is SVGAGI. V was cut by 6 bases and J by 7 bases, with 15 bases left in between. The CDR3 extends over 13 amino acids. For the CDR3, the DNA is TGTGCCAGCAGCCCCAACAGGGTTGGTGGCTACACCTTC. Translating gives CASSPNRVGGYTF.

This clone was found a few times. The J gene is TRBJ1-5, the V gene TRBV10-1; 10 nucleotides match TRBD1. Germline V gene lookup returns CDR1 WNHNN and CDR2 SYGVQD (reference sequence). Trimming cost V 8 bases and J 1 base; bases outside gene matches: 2. The CDR3 sequence is 14 residues long. CDR3 in amino acids: CASEDRGSNQPQHF. The CDR3 nucleotides are TGCGCCAGCGAGGACAGGGGGAGCAATCAGCCCCAGCATTTT.

This chain joins TRBV2 and TRBJ1-2, with D hard to call. The germline V and J ends were trimmed by 4 bases and 6 bases, with 9 bases remaining between them. The length of the CDR3 is 12 residues. Germline V gene sequence: CDR1 SNHLY, CDR2 FYNNEI. Written as DNA, the CDR3 is TGTGCCAGCAGTGCCAGGAGGGATGGCTACACCTTC. Its protein product is CASSARRDGYTF.

This rearrangement joins TRBV7-2 to TRBJ1-6, with TRBD1 as a possible D gene (6 bases). CDR3 length: 15 residues. Per germline, CDR1 SGHTA and CDR2 FQGNSA. Deletions cut 3 bases from V and 6 bases from J, with 12 bases between. The CDR3 region is CASSFLGRGNSPLHF. The CDR3 bases are TGTGCCAGCAGCTTTCTTGGCAGGGGTAATTCACCCCTCCACTTT.

This clone was recorded a few times. V is TRBV5-5 and J is TRBJ1-1; unclear D gene. Germline lookup yields CDR1 SGHKS and CDR2 YYEKEE (reference sequence). V lost 0 bases and J 4 bases, leaving 13 bases between the germline ends. This CDR3 has 15 residues. CDR3 loop: CASSLDIRGSTEAFF. DNA of the CDR3: TGTGCCAGCAGCTTGGATATACGGGGTTCCACTGAAGCTTTCTTT.

The chain uses TRBV19 and TRBJ2-1; the match to TRBD2 covers 7 bases. The V and J ends lost 1 base and 9 bases, in that order; junction bases with no gene match: 6. Germline V gene sequence: CDR1 LNHDA, CDR2 SQIVND (reference sequence). The CDR3 spans 14 residues. The CDR3 nucleotides are TGTGCCAGTAGTATAGGGACTAGTGGGGGTGAGCAGTTCTTC. Amino acids: CASSIGTSGGEQFF.

The chain carries TRBV12-5 and TRBJ1-1, with 8 bases lining up with TRBD1. CDR3 length: 15 amino acids. Per the germline V gene, CDR1 is LGHNT and CDR2 is FRNRAP. Germline trimming cut 4 bases from V and 1 base from J; bases unmatched to any gene: 5. CDR3 region: CASGSWTGKNTEAFF. CDR3 nucleotides: TGTGCTAGTGGTTCTTGGACAGGGAAGAACACTGAAGCTTTCTTT.

The rearrangement links TRBV10-3 to TRBJ1-1; tentative D call: TRBD1 (5 bases). CDR1 is ENHRY, CDR2 SYGVKD, per germline. This CDR3 spans 14 amino acids. With 5 bases removed from V and 1 base from J, the gap between germline ends came to 11 bases. CDR3 protein: CAISMTDKNTEAFF. The DNA of the CDR3 is TGTGCCATCAGTATGACAGATAAGAACACTGAAGCTTTCTTT.

The V call is TRBV2, the J call TRBJ2-3, with 9 bases that match TRBD2. The V segment lost 3 bases and the J segment 5 bases; nucleotides outside the gene matches: 18. The CDR3 contains 19 residues. Germline loops: CDR1 SNHLY, CDR2 FYNNEI. CDR3 coding DNA: TGTGCCAGCAGTGACCGCGGGAGGGCGGGACATCTTAGAAAAGATACGCAGTATTTT. Encoded protein: CASSDRGRAGHLRKDTQYF.

The J gene is TRBJ2-6, the V gene TRBV30, with a tentative D call TRBD2 (6 bases). The CDR3 covers 18 residues. Germline CDR1 and CDR2: GTSNPN and SVGIG (reference sequence). The V gene lost 0 bases and the J gene lost 0 bases, with 15 bases spanning the gap. CDR3 protein: CAWSVVGGIGSGANVLTF. Written as DNA, the CDR3 is TGTGCCTGGAGTGTCGTGGGGGGAATAGGCTCTGGGGCCAACGTCCTGACTTTC. The full variable domain, in which reference TRBV30 and TRBJ2-6 provide the parts outside the CDR3, is SQTIHQWPATLVQPVGSPLSLECTVEGTSNPNLYWYRQAAGRGLQLLFYSVGIGQISSEVPQNLSASRPQDRQFILSSKKLLLSDSGFYLCAWSVVGGIGSGANVLTFGAGSRLTVL.

Remarks on this clone: Other DNA sequences in the same sample also yield this CDR3. The J gene is TRBJ2-3, the V gene TRBV9; TRBD2 might be the D (5 bases). The V and J ends lost 0 bases and 0 bases respectively, with 11 bases between them. There are 16 residues in the CDR3. The germline gives CDR1 SGDLS, CDR2 YYNGEE. CDR3 coding DNA: TGTGCCAGCAGCGTAGGCGGGTCGGGGAGCACAGATACGCAGTATTTT. Translated: CASSVGGSGSTDTQYF.

In DNA form, the CDR3 reads TGTGCCAGCCTTCCGGGACAGAGCTATGGCTACACCTTC. Protein sequence: CASLPGQSYGYTF. The gene calls are TRBV28 and TRBJ1-2; TRBD1 matches at 7 bases. The CDR3 is 13 amino acids. The V segment lost 8 bases and the J segment 4 bases; nucleotides outside the gene matches: 7. The germline CDR1 and CDR2 sequences are MDHEN and SYDVKM.

The gene calls are TRBV5-5 and TRBJ1-1; no clear D gene. The CDR3 has 14 amino acids. V was cut by 2 bases and J by 1 base, with 9 bases left in between. Germline CDR1 reads SGHKS; CDR2 reads YYEKEE (reference sequence). The CDR3 here is CASSFGPENTEAFF. CDR3 in DNA: TGTGCCAGCAGCTTTGGGCCAGAGAACACTGAAGCTTTCTTT.

The chain recombines TRBV13 with TRBJ2-1; 16 bases fit TRBD2. CDR1 PRHDT and CDR2 FYEKMQ come from the germline V gene (reference sequence). The CDR3 has 16 residues. The V and J ends lost 0 bases and 11 bases, in that order; junction bases with no gene match: 4. CDR3 nucleotides: TGTGCCAGCAGCTTAGGCGGGACTAGCGGGAGGGCCCAGCAGTTCTTC. Translation gives CASSLGGTSGRAQQFF.

In regard to this clone: One end of the junction is discordant with germline, which a read error may explain. The CDR3 loop reads CAMELRDNSNTEAFF. DNA of the CDR3: TGCGCTATGGAGCTCAGGGACAACTCGAACACTGAAGCTTTCTTT. This chain connects TRBV27 to TRBJ1-1, with a weak D call TRBD1 (6 bases). The germline gives CDR1 MNHEY, CDR2 SMNVEV (reference sequence). The CDR3 covers 15 residues.